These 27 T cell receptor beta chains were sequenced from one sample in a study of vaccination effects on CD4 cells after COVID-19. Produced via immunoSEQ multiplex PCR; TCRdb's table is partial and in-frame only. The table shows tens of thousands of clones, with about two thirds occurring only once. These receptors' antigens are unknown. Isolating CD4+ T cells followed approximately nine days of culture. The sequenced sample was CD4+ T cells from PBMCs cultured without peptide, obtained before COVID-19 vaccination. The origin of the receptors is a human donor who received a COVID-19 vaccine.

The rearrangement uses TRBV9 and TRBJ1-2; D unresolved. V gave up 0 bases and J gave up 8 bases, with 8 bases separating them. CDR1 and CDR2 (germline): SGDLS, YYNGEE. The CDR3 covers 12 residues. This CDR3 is CASSVDGWGYTF. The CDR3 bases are TGTGCCAGCAGCGTAGATGGGTGGGGCTACACCTTC. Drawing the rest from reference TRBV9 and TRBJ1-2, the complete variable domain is DSGVTQTPKHLITATGQRVTLRCSPRSGDLSVYWYQQSLDQGLQFLIQYYNGEERAKGNILERFSAQQFPDLHSELNLSSLELGDSALYFCASSVDGWGYTFGSGTRLTVV.

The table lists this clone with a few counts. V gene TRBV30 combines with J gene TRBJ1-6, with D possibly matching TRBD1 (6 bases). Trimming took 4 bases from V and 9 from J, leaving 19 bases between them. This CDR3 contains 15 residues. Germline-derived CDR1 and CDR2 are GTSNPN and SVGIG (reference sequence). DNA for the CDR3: TGTGCCTGGAAAAGGAGGGACATTTCTGCTTCACCCCTCCACTTT. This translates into CAWKRRDISASPLHF.

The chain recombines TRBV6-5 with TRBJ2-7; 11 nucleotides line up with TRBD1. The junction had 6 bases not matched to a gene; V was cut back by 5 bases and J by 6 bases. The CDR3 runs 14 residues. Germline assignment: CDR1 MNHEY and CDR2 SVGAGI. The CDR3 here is CASSKDRGRIEQYF. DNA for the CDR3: TGTGCCAGCAGTAAGGACAGGGGGCGTATCGAGCAGTACTTC.

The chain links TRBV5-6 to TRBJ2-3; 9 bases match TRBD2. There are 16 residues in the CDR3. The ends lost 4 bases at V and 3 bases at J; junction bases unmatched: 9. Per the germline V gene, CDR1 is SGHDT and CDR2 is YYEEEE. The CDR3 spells CASSKQRGVQTDTQYF. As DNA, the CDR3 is TGTGCCAGCAGCAAACAGCGGGGGGTACAAACAGATACGCAGTATTTT.

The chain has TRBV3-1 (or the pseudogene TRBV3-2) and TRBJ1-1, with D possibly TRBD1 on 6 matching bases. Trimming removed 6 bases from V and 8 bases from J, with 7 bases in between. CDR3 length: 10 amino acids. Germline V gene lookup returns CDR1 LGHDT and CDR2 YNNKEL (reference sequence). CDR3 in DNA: TGTGCCAGCAGGGGGACAGAAGCTTTCTTT. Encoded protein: CASRGTEAFF.

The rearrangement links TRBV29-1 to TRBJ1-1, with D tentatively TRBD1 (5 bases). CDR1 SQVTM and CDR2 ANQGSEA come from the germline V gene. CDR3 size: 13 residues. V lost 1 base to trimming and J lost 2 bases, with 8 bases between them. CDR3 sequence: CSVEAQGNTEAFF. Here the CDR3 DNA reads TGCAGCGTTGAAGCGCAGGGAAACACTGAAGCTTTCTTT.

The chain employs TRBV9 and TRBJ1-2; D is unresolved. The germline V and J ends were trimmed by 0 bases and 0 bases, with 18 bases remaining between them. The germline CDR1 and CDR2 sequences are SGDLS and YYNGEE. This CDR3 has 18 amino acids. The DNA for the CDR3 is TGTGCCAGCAGCGTAGATGTTCGAGCGCACACAGCTAACTATGGCTACACCTTC. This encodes CASSVDVRAHTANYGYTF.

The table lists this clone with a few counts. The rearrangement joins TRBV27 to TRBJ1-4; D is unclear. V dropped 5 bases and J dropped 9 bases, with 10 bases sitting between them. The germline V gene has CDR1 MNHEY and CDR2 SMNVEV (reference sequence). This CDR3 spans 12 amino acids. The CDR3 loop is CASSGTPQKLFF. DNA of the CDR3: TGTGCCAGCAGTGGCACACCCCAAAAACTGTTTTTT. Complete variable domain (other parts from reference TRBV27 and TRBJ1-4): EAQVTQNPRYLITVTGKKLTVTCSQNMNHEYMSWYRQDPGLGLRQIYYSMNVEVTDKGDVPEGYKVSRKEKRNFPLILESPSPNQTSLYFCASSGTPQKLFFGSGTQLSVL.

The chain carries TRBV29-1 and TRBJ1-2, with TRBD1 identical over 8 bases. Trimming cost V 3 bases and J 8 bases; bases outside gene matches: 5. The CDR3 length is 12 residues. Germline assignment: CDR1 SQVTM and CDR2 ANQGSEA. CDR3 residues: CSVDRDRTGYTF. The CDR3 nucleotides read TGCAGCGTTGACCGGGACAGGACCGGCTACACCTTC.

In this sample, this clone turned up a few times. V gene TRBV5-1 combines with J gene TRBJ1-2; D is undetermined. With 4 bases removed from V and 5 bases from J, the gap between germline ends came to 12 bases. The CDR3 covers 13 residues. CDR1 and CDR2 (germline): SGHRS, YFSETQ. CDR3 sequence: CASSDDGSYGYTF. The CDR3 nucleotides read TGCGCCAGCAGCGACGACGGATCTTATGGCTACACCTTC.

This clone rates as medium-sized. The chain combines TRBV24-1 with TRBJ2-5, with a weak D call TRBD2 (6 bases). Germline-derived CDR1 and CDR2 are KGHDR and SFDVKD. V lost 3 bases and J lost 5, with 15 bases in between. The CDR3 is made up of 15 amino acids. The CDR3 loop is CATSDASGGRETQYF. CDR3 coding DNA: TGTGCCACCAGTGATGCTTCCGGGGGACGGGAGACCCAGTACTTC.

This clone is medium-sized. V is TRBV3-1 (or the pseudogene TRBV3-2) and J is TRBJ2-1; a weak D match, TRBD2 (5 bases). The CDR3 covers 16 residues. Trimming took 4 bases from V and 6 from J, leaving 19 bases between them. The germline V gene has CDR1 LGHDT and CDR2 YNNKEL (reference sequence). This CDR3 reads CASSRSDSALANEQFF. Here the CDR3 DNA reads TGTGCCAGCAGCCGATCGGACTCCGCTTTGGCCAATGAGCAGTTCTTC.

The CDR3 here is CSGGRTTYNEQFF. CDR3 DNA: TGCAGCGGGGGAAGGACTACATACAATGAGCAGTTCTTC. The gene calls are TRBV29-1 and TRBJ2-1, with D perhaps TRBD2 (6 bases). This CDR3 has 13 residues. The germline V gene has CDR1 SQVTM and CDR2 ANQGSEA. Deletions cut 7 bases from V and 4 bases from J, with 14 bases between.

CDR3 sequence: CASSPPGVAGKMEQYF. The CDR3 DNA reads as TGTGCCAGCTCACCACCTGGGGTTGCAGGGAAGATGGAGCAGTACTTC. The chain has TRBV18 and TRBJ2-7; tentatively, D is TRBD1 (5 bases). The CDR3 has 16 amino acids. The germline V gene encodes CDR1 KGHSH and CDR2 LQKENI. Trimming took 0 bases from V and 7 from J, leaving 19 bases between them. The whole variable domain, filled in from reference TRBV18 and TRBJ2-7, reads NAGVMQNPRHLVRRRGQEARLRCSPMKGHSHVYWYRQLPEEGLKFMVYLQKENIIDESGMPKERFSAEFPKEGPSILRIQQVVRGDSAAYFCASSPPGVAGKMEQYFGPGTRLTVT.

CDR3: CATSIDRVETQYF. CDR3 bases: TGTGCCACCAGCATAGACAGGGTAGAGACCCAGTACTTC. The chain employs TRBV15 and TRBJ2-5, with 7 bases lining up with TRBD1. CDR1 and CDR2 from the germline V gene are LNHNV and YYDKDF (reference sequence). There are 13 residues in the CDR3. V was pared by 4 bases and J by 4 bases, with 3 bases of the junction left unmatched.

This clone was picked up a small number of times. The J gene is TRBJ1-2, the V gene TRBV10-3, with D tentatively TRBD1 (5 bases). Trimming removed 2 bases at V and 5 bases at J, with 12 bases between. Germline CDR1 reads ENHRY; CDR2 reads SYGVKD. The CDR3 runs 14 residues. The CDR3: CAISEDKGPYGYTF. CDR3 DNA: TGTGCCATCAGTGAGGACAAGGGGCCTTATGGCTACACCTTC.

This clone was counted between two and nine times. CDR3 sequence reads: CASSHPGFHGYTF. In nucleotides, the CDR3 is TGTGCCAGCAGCCATCCAGGGTTTCATGGCTACACCTTC. The chain uses TRBV3-1 (or the pseudogene TRBV3-2) and TRBJ1-2, with D perhaps matching TRBD1 (5 bases). CDR3 length: 13 residues. Trimming took 3 bases from V and 6 from J, leaving 11 bases between them. Germline CDR1 is LGHDT and CDR2 is YNNKEL (reference sequence).

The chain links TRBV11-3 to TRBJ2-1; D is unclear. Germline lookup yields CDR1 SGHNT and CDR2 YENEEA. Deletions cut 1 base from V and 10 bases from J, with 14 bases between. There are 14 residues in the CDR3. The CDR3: CASSLVAANPEQFF. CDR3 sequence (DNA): TGTGCCAGCAGCTTAGTCGCGGCGAACCCAGAGCAGTTCTTC.

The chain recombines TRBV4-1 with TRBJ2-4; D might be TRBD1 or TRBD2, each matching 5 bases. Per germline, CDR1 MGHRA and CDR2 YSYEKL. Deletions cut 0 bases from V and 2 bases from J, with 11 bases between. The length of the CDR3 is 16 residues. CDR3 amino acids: CASSQEMRGTKNIQYF. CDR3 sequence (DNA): TGCGCCAGCAGCCAAGAGATGAGGGGAACCAAAAACATTCAGTACTTC.

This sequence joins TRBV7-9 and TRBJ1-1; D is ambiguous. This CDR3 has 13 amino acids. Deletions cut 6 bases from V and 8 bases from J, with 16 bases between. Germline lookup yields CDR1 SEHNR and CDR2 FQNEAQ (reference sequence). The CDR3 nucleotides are TGTGCCAGCAGTAACCCGGGCGCCAGGGAAGCTTTCTTT. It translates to CASSNPGAREAFF.

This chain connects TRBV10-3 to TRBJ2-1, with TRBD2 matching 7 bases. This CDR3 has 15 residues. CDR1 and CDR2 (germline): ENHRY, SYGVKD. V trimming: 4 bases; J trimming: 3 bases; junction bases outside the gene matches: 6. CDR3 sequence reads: CAISGGTTDYNEQFF. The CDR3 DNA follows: TGTGCCATCAGTGGCGGGACTACCGACTACAATGAGCAGTTCTTC.

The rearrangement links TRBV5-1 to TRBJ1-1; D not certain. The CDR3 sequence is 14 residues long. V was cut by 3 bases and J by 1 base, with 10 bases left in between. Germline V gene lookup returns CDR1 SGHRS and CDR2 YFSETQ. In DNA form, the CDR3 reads TGCGCCAGCAGCTCGGGAGATTCGAACACTGAAGCTTTCTTT. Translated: CASSSGDSNTEAFF. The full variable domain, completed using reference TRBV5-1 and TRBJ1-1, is KAGVTQTPRYLIKTRGQQVTLSCSPISGHRSVSWYQQTPGQGLQFLFEYFSETQRNKGNFPGRFSGRQFSNSRSEMNVSTLELGDSALYLCASSSGDSNTEAFFGQGTRLTVV.

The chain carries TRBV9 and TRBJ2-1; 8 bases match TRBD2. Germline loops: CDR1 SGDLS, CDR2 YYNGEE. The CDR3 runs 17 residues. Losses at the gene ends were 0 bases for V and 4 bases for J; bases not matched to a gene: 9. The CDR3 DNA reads TGTGCCAGCAGCGTAGAGGGTAGCGGGATGTTTTACAATGAGCAGTTCTTC. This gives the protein CASSVEGSGMFYNEQFF. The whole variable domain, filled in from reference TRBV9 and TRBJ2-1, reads DSGVTQTPKHLITATGQRVTLRCSPRSGDLSVYWYQQSLDQGLQFLIQYYNGEERAKGNILERFSAQQFPDLHSELNLSSLELGDSALYFCASSVEGSGMFYNEQFFGPGTRLTVL.

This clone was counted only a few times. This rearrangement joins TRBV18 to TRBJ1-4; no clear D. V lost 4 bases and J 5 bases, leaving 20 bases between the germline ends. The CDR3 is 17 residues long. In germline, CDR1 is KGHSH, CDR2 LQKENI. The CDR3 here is CASSLSGPGAQNEKLFF. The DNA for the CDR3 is TGTGCCAGCTCACTATCGGGCCCTGGAGCCCAAAATGAAAAACTGTTTTTT. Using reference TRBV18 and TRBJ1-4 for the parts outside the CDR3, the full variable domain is NAGVMQNPRHLVRRRGQEARLRCSPMKGHSHVYWYRQLPEEGLKFMVYLQKENIIDESGMPKERFSAEFPKEGPSILRIQQVVRGDSAAYFCASSLSGPGAQNEKLFFGSGTQLSVL.

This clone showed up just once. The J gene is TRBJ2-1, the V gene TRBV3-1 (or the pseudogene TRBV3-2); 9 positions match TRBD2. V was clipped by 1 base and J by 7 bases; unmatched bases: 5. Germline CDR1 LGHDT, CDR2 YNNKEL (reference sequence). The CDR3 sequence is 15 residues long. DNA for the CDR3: TGTGCCAGCAGCCAAGCAAGGGGACTAGCAAATGAGCAGTTCTTC. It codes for CASSQARGLANEQFF.

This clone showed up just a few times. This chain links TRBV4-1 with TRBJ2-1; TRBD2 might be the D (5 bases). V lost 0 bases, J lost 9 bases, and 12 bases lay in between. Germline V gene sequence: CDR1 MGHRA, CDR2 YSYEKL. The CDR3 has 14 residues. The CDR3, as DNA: TGCGCCAGCAGCCAAGAATCGGACTTGGGTGAGCAGTTCTTC. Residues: CASSQESDLGEQFF.

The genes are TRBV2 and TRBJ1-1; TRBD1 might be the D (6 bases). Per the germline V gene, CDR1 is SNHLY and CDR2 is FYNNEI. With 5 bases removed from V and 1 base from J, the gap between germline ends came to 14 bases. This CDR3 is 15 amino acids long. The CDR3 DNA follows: TGTGCCAGCAGTTCGGGGGGCGAATGGAACACTGAAGCTTTCTTT. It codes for CASSSGGEWNTEAFF.